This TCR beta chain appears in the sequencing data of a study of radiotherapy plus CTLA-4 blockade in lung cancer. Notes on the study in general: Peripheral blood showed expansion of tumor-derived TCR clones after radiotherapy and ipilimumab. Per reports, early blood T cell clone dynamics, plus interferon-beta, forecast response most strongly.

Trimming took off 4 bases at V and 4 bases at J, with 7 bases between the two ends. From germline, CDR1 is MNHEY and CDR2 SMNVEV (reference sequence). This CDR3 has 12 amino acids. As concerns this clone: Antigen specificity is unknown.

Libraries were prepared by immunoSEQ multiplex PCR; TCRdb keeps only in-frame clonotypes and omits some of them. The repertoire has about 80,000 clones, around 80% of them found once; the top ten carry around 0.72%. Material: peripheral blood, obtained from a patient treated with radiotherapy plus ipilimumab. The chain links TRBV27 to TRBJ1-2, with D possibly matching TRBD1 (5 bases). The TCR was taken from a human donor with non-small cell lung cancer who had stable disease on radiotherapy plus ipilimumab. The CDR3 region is CASSSGGYGYTF. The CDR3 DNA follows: TGTGCCAGCAGTTCGGGGGGCTATGGCTACACCTTC.